The 27 T cell receptor beta chains below come from one sample, sequenced in a study of cytomegalovirus exposure and HLA in healthy donors. PCR used 60 Vbeta primers and 13 Jbeta primers. Produced via immunoSEQ multiplex PCR; TCRdb's table is partial and in-frame only. The sample consists of approximately 70,000 clones, roughly 70% of them appearing once. Material: PBMCs. The origin of the receptors is a woman between 45 and 60 years old in good health and CMV-seropositive.

The J gene is TRBJ2-2, the V gene TRBV7-7; D call uncertain. Trimming removed 5 bases at V and 5 bases at J, with 12 bases between. This CDR3 has 14 residues. From germline, CDR1 is SSHAT and CDR2 FNYEAQ (reference sequence). CDR3 sequence reads: CASSRGVVTGELFF. The CDR3 DNA is TGTGCCAGCAGCCGCGGCGTTGTGACCGGGGAGCTGTTTTTT.

This chain uses TRBV15 with TRBJ2-1; 11 nucleotides align to TRBD2. V was pared by 1 base and J by 6 bases, with 5 bases of the junction left unmatched. The CDR3 is 16 residues long. Per the germline V gene, CDR1 is LNHNV and CDR2 is YYDKDF (reference sequence). The CDR3, as DNA: TGTGCCACCAGCAGAGTTATGGGACTAGCGGTCAATGAGCAGTTCTTC. Protein: CATSRVMGLAVNEQFF.

CDR3 bases: TGCGCCAGCAGCCAACCTAACAGGGGATCCTACGAGCAGTACTTC. This sequence encodes CASSQPNRGSYEQYF. V gene TRBV4-1 combines with J gene TRBJ2-7; TRBD1 agrees at 7 bases. J lost 1 base, V lost 2 bases, and 5 bases had no gene match. From germline, CDR1 is MGHRA and CDR2 YSYEKL. CDR3 size: 15 residues.

The chain links TRBV10-3 to TRBJ2-5; 8 bases align to TRBD2. Germline-derived CDR1 and CDR2 are ENHRY and SYGVKD. V was pared by 3 bases and J by 2 bases, with 5 bases of the junction left unmatched. The CDR3 is 15 amino acids. The DNA of the CDR3 is TGTGCCATCAGTGACAAGCGGGGGCAACAAGAGACCCAGTACTTC. Protein sequence: CAISDKRGQQETQYF.

J is TRBJ1-5 and V is TRBV6-5; 7 bases fit TRBD1. This CDR3 region has 13 residues. CDR1 MNHEY and CDR2 SVGAGI come from the germline V gene. The V and J ends lost 6 bases and 5 bases, in that order; junction bases with no gene match: 4. The CDR3 nucleotides are TGTGCCAGCAGATCCAGGGGGGATCAGCCCCAGCATTTT. Translating gives CASRSRGDQPQHF.

The chain employs TRBV27 and TRBJ1-5; a weak D match, TRBD1 (6 bases). The CDR3 has 13 amino acids. Deletions cut 6 bases from V and 3 bases from J, with 9 bases between. Germline CDR1 and CDR2: MNHEY and SMNVEV (reference sequence). CDR3 sequence (DNA): TGTGCCAGCAGCCAGGGGTACAATCAGCCCCAGCATTTT. Amino acid sequence: CASSQGYNQPQHF.

The chain carries TRBV4-3 and TRBJ1-6; D unresolved. Germline V gives CDR1 LGHNA, CDR2 YSLEER. V was cut by 2 bases and J by 0 bases, with 8 bases left in between. The CDR3 sequence is 16 residues long. The CDR3 DNA is TGCGCCAGCAGCCAAATATTGAGCTCCTATAATTCACCCCTCCACTTT. Amino acids: CASSQILSSYNSPLHF.

The V and J genes are TRBV9 and TRBJ2-5; 8 bases fit TRBD2. Looked up from germline, CDR1 is SGDLS and CDR2 is YYNGEE. The V segment lost 8 bases and the J segment 2 bases; nucleotides outside the gene matches: 5. The CDR3 sequence is 13 residues long. This CDR3 reads CASTAGGQETQYF. The CDR3 DNA reads as TGTGCCAGTACCGCGGGGGGTCAAGAGACCCAGTACTTC.

The chain is built from TRBV27 and TRBJ2-1; TRBD2 matches at 9 bases. The CDR3 covers 13 residues. Germline V gene sequence: CDR1 MNHEY, CDR2 SMNVEV (reference sequence). The ends lost 7 bases at V and 7 bases at J; junction bases unmatched: 5. CDR3 in amino acids: CASIAGARNEQFF. The CDR3 nucleotides are TGTGCCAGCATAGCGGGAGCGAGGAATGAGCAGTTCTTC.

By share, this clone ranks as medium-sized. The CDR3 here is CASSLGGGSGAGRYF. In nucleotides, the CDR3 is TGTGCCAGCAGCTTAGGTGGTGGTAGTGGGGCCGGGCGGTACTTC. V and J are TRBV7-3 and TRBJ2-7, with D maybe TRBD1 (5 bases). This CDR3 has 15 residues. Germline assignment: CDR1 SGHTA and CDR2 FQGTGA. The V and J ends lost 2 bases and 12 bases respectively, with 23 bases between them.

This clone was observed a handful of times. The genes are TRBV10-2 and TRBJ2-7; 10 bases line up with TRBD2. J was trimmed by 3 bases and V by 3 bases; bases with no gene match: 8. The CDR3 is 16 amino acids. CDR1 and CDR2 from the germline V gene are WSHSY and SAAADI. CDR3: CASSDLGLAGDYEQYF. CDR3 sequence (DNA): TGCGCCAGCAGTGACCTCGGGCTAGCGGGGGACTACGAGCAGTACTTC.

This clone was observed a single time. The chain carries TRBV15 and TRBJ1-2; D is undetermined. The CDR3 extends over 15 amino acids. V gave up 5 bases and J gave up 2 bases, with 15 bases separating them. The germline V gene encodes CDR1 LNHNV and CDR2 YYDKDF (reference sequence). In DNA, the CDR3 is TGTGCCACCAGCCCTCAGCGAGGGATAAACTATGGCTACACCTTC. Translation: CATSPQRGINYGYTF.

This chain connects TRBV4-3 to TRBJ2-3; 12 bases are shared with TRBD2. Germline V CDR1 and CDR2: LGHNA, YSLEER. CDR3 length: 17 amino acids. V lost 4 bases and J lost 0; bases outside the gene matches: 5. The CDR3 region is CASSPLLAGGSTDTQYF. The DNA for the CDR3 is TGCGCCAGCAGCCCTTTGCTAGCGGGGGGGAGCACAGATACGCAGTATTTT.

On this clone itself: A far larger clone is just one base off, so this is likely a read error. V is TRBV7-9 and J is TRBJ2-6; D possibly corresponds to TRBD1 (5 bases). The germline V gene encodes CDR1 SEHNR and CDR2 FQNEAQ (reference sequence). The CDR3 loop spans 15 amino acids. CDR3 sequence reads: CASSLGVTGANVLPF. CDR3 bases: TGTGCCAGCAGCTTAGGAGTAACTGGGGCCAACGTCCTGCCTTTC.

This clone turned up a few times. The V call is TRBV2, the J call TRBJ1-2; 8 bases fit TRBD1. Trimming took 2 bases from V and 3 from J; bases not matched to a gene: 2. This CDR3 is 14 amino acids long. Looked up from germline, CDR1 is SNHLY and CDR2 is FYNNEI. Written as DNA, the CDR3 is TGTGCCAGCAGTGAACAGGGGGCTGACTATGGCTACACCTTC. As protein: CASSEQGADYGYTF.

The chain employs TRBV5-1 and TRBJ1-3; the D gene is possibly TRBD2 (6 bases). The end of the DNA is better explained by TRBJ2-2, so the J call may be wrong. CDR1 and CDR2 from the germline V gene are SGHRS and YFSETQ. The CDR3 spans 17 residues. CDR3 in amino acids: CASSSSRTSMNTGELFF. CDR3 nucleotide sequence: TGCGCCAGCAGCTCGTCCCGTACTAGCATGAACACCGGGGAGCTGTTTTTT.

The count of this clone is one. The J gene is TRBJ2-3, the V gene TRBV18; 7 bases map to TRBD1. The V segment lost 3 bases and the J segment 2 bases; nucleotides outside the gene matches: 11. Germline V CDR1 and CDR2: KGHSH, LQKENI. This CDR3 is 17 amino acids long. In DNA, the CDR3 is TGTGCCAGCTCACCTTTCCGCGGCAGGGGGACCACAGATACGCAGTATTTT. Its translation is CASSPFRGRGTTDTQYF.

This clone was recorded only once. This chain uses TRBV7-6 with TRBJ1-3; D gene uncertain. V dropped 1 base and J dropped 0 bases, with 13 bases sitting between them. Germline assignment: CDR1 SGHVS and CDR2 FNYEAQ. The CDR3 is made up of 17 amino acids. DNA for the CDR3: TGTGCCAGCAGCTTAGGTGGACGGGGTGGCTCTGGAAACACCATATATTTT. This sequence encodes CASSLGGRGGSGNTIYF.

The chain recombines TRBV7-6 with TRBJ1-4; tentative D call: TRBD1 (5 bases). CDR3 length: 15 amino acids. The germline V gene has CDR1 SGHVS and CDR2 FNYEAQ. V was pared by 2 bases and J by 8 bases, with 15 bases between. CDR3 sequence reads: CASSLSGGVEEKLFF. The CDR3 DNA sequence: TGTGCCAGCAGCTTATCCGGGGGAGTCGAAGAAAAACTGTTTTTT.

The gene calls are TRBV4-3 and TRBJ2-1; 8 bases match TRBD1. There are 16 residues in the CDR3. Per germline, CDR1 LGHNA and CDR2 YSLEER. J was trimmed by 1 base and V by 2 bases; bases with no gene match: 4. CDR3 coding DNA: TGCGCCAGCAGCCAAAACGACAGGGGTTCCTACAATGAGCAGTTCTTC. Its translation is CASSQNDRGSYNEQFF.

The rearrangement links TRBV27 to TRBJ2-2; 11 bases line up with TRBD1. V shed 5 bases, J shed 6 bases, and the junction held 2 bases outside the gene matches. This CDR3 contains 14 residues. Germline V lookup: CDR1 MNHEY, CDR2 SMNVEV (reference sequence). DNA of the CDR3: TGTGCCAGCAGTCGGACAGGGGGCTCCGGGGAGCTGTTTTTT. It specifies CASSRTGGSGELFF.

This rearrangement joins TRBV9 to TRBJ2-1, with 8 bases identical to TRBD2. This CDR3 contains 17 residues. CDR1 is SGDLS and CDR2 is YYNGEE in the germline V gene. The V and J ends lost 0 bases and 0 bases, in that order; junction bases with no gene match: 5. The CDR3 loop reads CASSVAGAGDSYNEQFF. DNA for the CDR3: TGTGCCAGCAGCGTAGCTGGAGCGGGAGACTCCTACAATGAGCAGTTCTTC. Variable domain in full (rest from reference TRBV9 and TRBJ2-1): DSGVTQTPKHLITATGQRVTLRCSPRSGDLSVYWYQQSLDQGLQFLIQYYNGEERAKGNILERFSAQQFPDLHSELNLSSLELGDSALYFCASSVAGAGDSYNEQFFGPGTRLTVL.

The chain recombines TRBV7-9 with TRBJ1-5; no definite D call. The CDR3 runs to 14 residues. The V gene's germline CDR1 is SEHNR and CDR2 FQNEAQ (reference sequence). The V end lost 5 bases, the J end lost 5 bases, and 13 bases lay between the germline ends. The CDR3 DNA reads as TGTGCCAGCAGCCCTTTAGGAGTGGATCAGCCCCAGCATTTT. Protein: CASSPLGVDQPQHF. Using reference TRBV7-9 and TRBJ1-5 for the parts outside the CDR3, the full variable domain is DTGVSQNPRHKITKRGQNVTFRCDPISEHNRLYWYRQTLGQGPEFLTYFQNEAQLEKSRLLSDRFSAERPKGSFSTLEIQRTEQGDSAMYLCASSPLGVDQPQHFGDGTRLSIL.

For this clone: Other DNA sequences in this sample translate to the same CDR3. V usage is TRBV6-5 and J usage is TRBJ1-5; no firm D call. V lost 0 bases and J lost 5, with 5 bases in between. The length of the CDR3 is 13 residues. Germline-derived CDR1 and CDR2 are MNHEY and SVGAGI. CDR3 coding DNA: TGTGCCAGCAGTTACTCCCGGGATCAGCCCCAGCATTTT. Translation gives CASSYSRDQPQHF.

The chain links TRBV7-6 to TRBJ1-1; tentative D call: TRBD1 (5 bases). Trimming removed 6 bases from V and 1 base from J, with 9 bases in between. This CDR3 spans 13 amino acids. Germline V gene data show CDR1 as SGHVS and CDR2 as FNYEAQ. CDR3 DNA: TGTGCCAGCAGTACCGACAGGAACACTGAAGCTTTCTTT. Protein product: CASSTDRNTEAFF.

The rearrangement joins TRBV29-1 to TRBJ2-3; TRBD2 agrees at 12 bases. Unmatched junction bases numbered 14, after V lost 6 bases and J lost 10 bases. CDR3 length: 15 residues. From germline, CDR1 is SQVTM and CDR2 ANQGSEA. The chain's CDR3 is CSVGIWTSGIVAQYF. The DNA for the CDR3 is TGCAGCGTGGGAATTTGGACTAGCGGGATAGTTGCGCAGTATTTT.

The DNA for the CDR3 is TGTGCCAGCTCGTCTAGCGGCACCTACGAGCAGTACTTC. Translated: CASSSSGTYEQYF. The genes are TRBV18 and TRBJ2-7; 7 positions match TRBD2. The CDR3 totals 13 residues. V lost 6 bases to trimming and J lost 2 bases; unmatched junction nucleotides: 4. Germline-derived CDR1 and CDR2 are KGHSH and LQKENI.